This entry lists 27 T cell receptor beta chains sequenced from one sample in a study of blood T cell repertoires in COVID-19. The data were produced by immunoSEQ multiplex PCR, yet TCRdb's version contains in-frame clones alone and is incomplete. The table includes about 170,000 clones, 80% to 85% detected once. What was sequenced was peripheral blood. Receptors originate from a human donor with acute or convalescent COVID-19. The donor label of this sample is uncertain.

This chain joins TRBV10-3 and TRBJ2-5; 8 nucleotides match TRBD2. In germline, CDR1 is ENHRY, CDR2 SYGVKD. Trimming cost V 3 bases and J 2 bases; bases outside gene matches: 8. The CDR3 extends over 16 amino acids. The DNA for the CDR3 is TGTGCCATCAGTGACCCACAGCGGGGGATTCAAGAGACCCAGTACTTC. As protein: CAISDPQRGIQETQYF.

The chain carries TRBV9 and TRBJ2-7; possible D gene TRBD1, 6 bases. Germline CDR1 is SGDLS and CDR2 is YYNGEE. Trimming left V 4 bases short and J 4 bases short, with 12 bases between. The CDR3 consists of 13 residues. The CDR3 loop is CASSQQGRYEQYF. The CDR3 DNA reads TGTGCCAGCAGCCAACAGGGACGATACGAGCAGTACTTC.

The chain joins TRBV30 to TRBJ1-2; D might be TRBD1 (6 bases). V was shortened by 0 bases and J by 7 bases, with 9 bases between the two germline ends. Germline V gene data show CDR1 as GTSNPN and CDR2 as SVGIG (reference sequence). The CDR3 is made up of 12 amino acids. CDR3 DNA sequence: TGTGCCTGGAGTGTGGGGGGGCCTGGCTACACCTTC. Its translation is CAWSVGGPGYTF.

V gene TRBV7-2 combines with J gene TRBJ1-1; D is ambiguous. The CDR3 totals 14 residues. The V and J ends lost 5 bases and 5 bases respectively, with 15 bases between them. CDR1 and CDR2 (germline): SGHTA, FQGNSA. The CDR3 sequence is CASSLRFEGTEAFF. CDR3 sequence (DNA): TGTGCCAGCAGCCTCCGATTCGAGGGAACTGAAGCTTTCTTT.

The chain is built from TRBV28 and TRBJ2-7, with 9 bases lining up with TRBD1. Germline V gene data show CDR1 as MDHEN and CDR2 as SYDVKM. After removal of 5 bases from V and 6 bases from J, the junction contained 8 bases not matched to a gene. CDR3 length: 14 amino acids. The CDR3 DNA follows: TGTGCCAGCAGTACTCCGACAGGGGGAGGCGAGCAGTACTTC. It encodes CASSTPTGGGEQYF.

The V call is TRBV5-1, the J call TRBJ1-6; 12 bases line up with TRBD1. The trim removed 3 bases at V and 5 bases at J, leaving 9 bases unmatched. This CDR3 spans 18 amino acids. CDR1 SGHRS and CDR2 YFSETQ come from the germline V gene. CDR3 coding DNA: TGCGCCAGCAGCTCCCGGGACAGGGGGCGATCAGATAATTCACCCCTCCACTTT. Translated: CASSSRDRGRSDNSPLHF.

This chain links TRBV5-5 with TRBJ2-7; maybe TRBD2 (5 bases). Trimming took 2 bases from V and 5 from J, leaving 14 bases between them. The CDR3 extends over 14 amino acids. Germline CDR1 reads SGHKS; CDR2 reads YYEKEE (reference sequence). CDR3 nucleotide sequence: TGTGCCAGCAGCTTCCGGGAAAGAGAGAACGAGCAGTACTTC. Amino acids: CASSFRERENEQYF.

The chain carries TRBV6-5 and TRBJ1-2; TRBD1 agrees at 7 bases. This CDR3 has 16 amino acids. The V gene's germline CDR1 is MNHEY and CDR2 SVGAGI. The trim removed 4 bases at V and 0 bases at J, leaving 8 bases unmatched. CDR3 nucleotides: TGTGCCAGCAGTTCCGCCGGGACAGCTTCTAACTATGGCTACACCTTC. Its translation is CASSSAGTASNYGYTF.

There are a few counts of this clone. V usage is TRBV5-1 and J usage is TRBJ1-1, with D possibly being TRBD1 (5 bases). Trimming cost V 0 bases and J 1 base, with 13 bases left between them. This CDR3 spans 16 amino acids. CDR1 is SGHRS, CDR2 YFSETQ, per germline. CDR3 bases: TGCGCCAGCAGCTTGGAGGGGATACTATCGAACACTGAAGCTTTCTTT. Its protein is CASSLEGILSNTEAFF.

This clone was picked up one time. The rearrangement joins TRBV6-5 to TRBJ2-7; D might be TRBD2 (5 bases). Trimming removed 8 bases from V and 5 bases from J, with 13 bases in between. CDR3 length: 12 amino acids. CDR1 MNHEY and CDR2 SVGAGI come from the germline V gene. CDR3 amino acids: CASQPAGNEQYF. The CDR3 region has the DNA TGTGCCAGCCAGCCGGCCGGGAACGAGCAGTACTTC.

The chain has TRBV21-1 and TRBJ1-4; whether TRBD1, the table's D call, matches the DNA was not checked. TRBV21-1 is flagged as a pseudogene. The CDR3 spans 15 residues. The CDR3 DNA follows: TGTGCCAGCAGAAGGGAGAGGGGGCTTGGAGAAAAACTGTTTTTT. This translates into CASRRERGLGEKLFF.

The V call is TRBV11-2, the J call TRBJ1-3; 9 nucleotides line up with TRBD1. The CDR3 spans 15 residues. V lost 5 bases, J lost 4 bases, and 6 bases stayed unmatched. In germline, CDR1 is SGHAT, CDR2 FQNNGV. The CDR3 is CASSQRQGDGNTIYF. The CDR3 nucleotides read TGTGCCAGCAGCCAACGACAGGGGGACGGAAACACCATATATTTT.

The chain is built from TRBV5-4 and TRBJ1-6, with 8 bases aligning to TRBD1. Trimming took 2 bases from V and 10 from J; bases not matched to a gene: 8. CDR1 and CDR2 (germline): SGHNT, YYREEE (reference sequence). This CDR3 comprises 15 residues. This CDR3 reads CASSLSSGGESPLHF. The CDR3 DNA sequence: TGTGCCAGCAGCTTAAGCTCAGGGGGCGAGTCACCCCTCCACTTT.

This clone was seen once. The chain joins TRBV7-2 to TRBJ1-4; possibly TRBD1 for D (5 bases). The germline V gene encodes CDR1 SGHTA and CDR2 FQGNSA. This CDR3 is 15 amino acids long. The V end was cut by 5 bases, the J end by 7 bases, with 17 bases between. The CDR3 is CASSPEGPGSEKLFF. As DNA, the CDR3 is TGTGCCAGCAGCCCGGAGGGGCCAGGGTCTGAAAAACTGTTTTTT.

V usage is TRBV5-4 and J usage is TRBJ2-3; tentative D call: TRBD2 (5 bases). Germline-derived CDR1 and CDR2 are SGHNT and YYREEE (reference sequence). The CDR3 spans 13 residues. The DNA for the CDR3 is TGTGCTTCAGGTGGAGGAGGCACAGATACGCAGTATTTT. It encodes CASGGGGTDTQYF.

The CDR3 here is CASSEDSTGYSNQPQHF. CDR3 DNA sequence: TGTGCCAGCAGCGAAGACTCCACAGGGTATAGCAATCAGCCCCAGCATTTT. The chain combines TRBV7-8 with TRBJ1-5, with D perhaps matching TRBD1 (6 bases). V was pared by 5 bases and J by 0 bases, with 17 bases between. CDR1 and CDR2 from the germline V gene are SGHVS and FQNEAQ. CDR3 length: 17 residues.

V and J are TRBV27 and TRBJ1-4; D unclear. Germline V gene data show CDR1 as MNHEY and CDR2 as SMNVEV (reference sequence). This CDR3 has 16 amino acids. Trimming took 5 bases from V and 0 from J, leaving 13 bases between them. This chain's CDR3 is CASSRLSSATNEKLFF. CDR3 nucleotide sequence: TGTGCCAGCAGTCGCCTCTCGAGTGCAACTAATGAAAAACTGTTTTTT.

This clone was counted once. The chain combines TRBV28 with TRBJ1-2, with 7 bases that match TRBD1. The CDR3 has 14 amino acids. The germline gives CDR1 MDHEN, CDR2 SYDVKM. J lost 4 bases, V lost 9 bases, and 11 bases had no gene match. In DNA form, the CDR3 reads TGTGCCAGTACGCTCAGGGGGAACTTCTATGGCTACACCTTC. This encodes CASTLRGNFYGYTF.

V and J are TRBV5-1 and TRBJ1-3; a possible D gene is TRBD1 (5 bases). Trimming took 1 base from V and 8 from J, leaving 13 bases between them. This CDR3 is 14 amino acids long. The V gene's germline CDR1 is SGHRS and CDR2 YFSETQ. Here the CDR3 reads CASSLRGREDTIYF. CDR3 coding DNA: TGCGCCAGCAGCTTGAGGGGTAGGGAGGACACCATATATTTT.

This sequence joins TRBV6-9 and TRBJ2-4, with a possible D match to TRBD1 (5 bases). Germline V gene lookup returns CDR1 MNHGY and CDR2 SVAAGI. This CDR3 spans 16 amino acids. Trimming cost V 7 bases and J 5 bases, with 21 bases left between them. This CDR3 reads CASKRIRKGSENIQYF. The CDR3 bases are TGTGCCAGCAAACGAATCCGGAAGGGGTCCGAAAACATTCAGTACTTC.

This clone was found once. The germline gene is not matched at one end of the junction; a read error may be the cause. The CDR3 bases are TGTGCTAGCAGCTTGGGTAGCGGGGCGACAGATACGCAGTATTTT. Protein product: CASSLGSGATDTQYF. This rearrangement joins TRBV7-7 to TRBJ2-3; 8 bases match TRBD2. The germline CDR1 and CDR2 sequences are SSHAT and FNYEAQ (reference sequence). The CDR3 covers 15 residues.

CDR3 in amino acids: CASSPPRTSVEQFF. In nucleotides, the CDR3 is TGTGCCAGCAGTCCTCCCAGGACTAGCGTTGAGCAGTTCTTC. The chain uses TRBV28 and TRBJ2-1, with 9 bases identical to TRBD2. Trimming took 5 bases from V and 9 from J; bases not matched to a gene: 8. This CDR3 is 14 amino acids long. In germline, CDR1 is MDHEN, CDR2 SYDVKM. Full variable domain (remainder filled in from reference TRBV28 and TRBJ2-1): DVKVTQSSRYLVKRTGEKVFLECVQDMDHENMFWYRQDPGLGLRLIYFSYDVKMKEKGDIPEGYSVSREKKERFSLILESASTNQTSMYLCASSPPRTSVEQFFGPGTRLTVL.

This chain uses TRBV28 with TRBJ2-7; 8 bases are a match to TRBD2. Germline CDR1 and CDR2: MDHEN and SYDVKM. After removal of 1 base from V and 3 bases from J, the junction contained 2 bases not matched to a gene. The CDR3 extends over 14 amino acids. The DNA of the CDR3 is TGTGCCAGCAGTTTATATCGGGGGGGCTACGAGCAGTACTTC. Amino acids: CASSLYRGGYEQYF.

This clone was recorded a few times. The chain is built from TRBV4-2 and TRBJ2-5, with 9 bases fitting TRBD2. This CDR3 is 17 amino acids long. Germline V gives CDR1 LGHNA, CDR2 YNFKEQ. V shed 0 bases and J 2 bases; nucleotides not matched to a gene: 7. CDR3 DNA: TGTGCCAGCAGCCAAGATCTCCCAGCGGGGGGACAAGAGACCCAGTACTTC. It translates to CASSQDLPAGGQETQYF.

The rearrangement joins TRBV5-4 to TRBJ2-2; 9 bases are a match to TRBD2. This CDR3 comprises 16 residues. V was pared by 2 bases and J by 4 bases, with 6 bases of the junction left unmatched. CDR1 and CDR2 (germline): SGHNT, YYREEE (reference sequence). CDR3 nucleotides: TGTGCCAGCAGCTTAGCTAGCGGGGTAGCCACCGGGGAGCTGTTTTTT. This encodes CASSLASGVATGELFF. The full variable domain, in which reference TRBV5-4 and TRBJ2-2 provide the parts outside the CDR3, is ETGVTQSPTHLIKTRGQQVTLRCSSQSGHNTVSWYQQALGQGPQFIFQYYREEENGRGNFPPRFSGLQFPNYSSELNVNALELDDSALYLCASSLASGVATGELFFGEGSRLTVL.

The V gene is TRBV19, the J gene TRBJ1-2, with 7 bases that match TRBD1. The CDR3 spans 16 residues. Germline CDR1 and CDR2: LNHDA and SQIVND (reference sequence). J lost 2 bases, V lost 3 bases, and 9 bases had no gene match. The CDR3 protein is CASSMGGQALNYGYTF. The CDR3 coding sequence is TGTGCCAGTAGTATGGGTGGACAGGCGCTGAACTATGGCTACACCTTC.

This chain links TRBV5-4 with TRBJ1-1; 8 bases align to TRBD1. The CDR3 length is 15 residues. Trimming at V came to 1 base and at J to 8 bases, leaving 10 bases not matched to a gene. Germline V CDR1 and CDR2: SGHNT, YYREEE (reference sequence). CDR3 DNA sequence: TGTGCCAGCAGCTTGCCAGGGGGCACTCCCATGGAAGCTTTCTTT. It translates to CASSLPGGTPMEAFF.